This entry concerns a single TCR beta chain. Its antigen is not identified. The sample belongs to a study of monozygotic twins with inflammatory bowel disease. Study-level findings and limits: Patient-specific immunosuppressive treatments may have made repertoires more variable.

Following a re-call of the 5' RACE reads, TCRdb has one entry per CDR3 protein and lacks DNA. In all, the sample yields approximately 400,000 distinct CDR3 sequences. Germline V gives CDR1 DFQATT, CDR2 SNEGSKA (reference sequence). The CDR3 totals 14 residues. The rearrangement uses TRBV20-1 and TRBJ1-2; TCRdb's D call, TRBD1, is unchecked because there is no DNA. The sequenced material came from blood. This TCR came from a human donor with ulcerative colitis or Crohn's disease, or a healthy co-twin of an affected twin (not recorded which). The CDR3 region is CSPQGGTKLYGYTF.